This T cell receptor (beta chain) comes out of a study of cytomegalovirus exposure and HLA in healthy donors. Study outcomes and limitations: The authors reported that TCR beta sequences could predict HLA-A and HLA-B alleles. These predictions were accurate for most subjects in the first cohort.

This clone was found a few times. Its matching antigen is unknown. The primer mix had 60 Vbeta and 13 Jbeta primers. Authors' processing steps: Approximately 80 million unique TCR beta chains, roughly 11 million of them shared, were counted by a later analysis. Only in-frame clones appear in the TCRdb table, and some are missing; sequencing was by immunoSEQ multiplex PCR. From that table come the V and J calls and clone size; the DNA was used to work out D and trimming. The sample lists 55,000 to 70,000 clones; approximately 78% were seen once. CDR1 LNHDA and CDR2 SQIVND come from the germline V gene (reference sequence). This CDR3 has 14 amino acids. The V end lost 8 bases, the J end lost 0 bases, and 8 bases lay between the germline ends.

Sequences were obtained from PBMCs. This clonotype was obtained from a man younger than 35 in good health and CMV-seropositive. V usage is TRBV19 and J usage is TRBJ2-6; TRBD1 might be the D (5 bases). The CDR3 nucleotides are TGTGCCAGTCACAGGCTCTCTGGGGCCAACGTCCTGACTTTC. It is translated as CASHRLSGANVLTF.